The clone carrying this T cell receptor beta chain was recorded at least ten times. Its target is not known. The data belong to a study of T cells in Graves' hyperthyroidism and ophthalmopathy. Overall study context: Prior to any treatment, at the point of initial diagnosis, peripheral blood was collected. Study observations and caveats: Most thyroid clonotypes that were expanded above 0.001 also turned up in blood.

Ophthalmopathy in the patients scored at least 3 on Clinical Activity Score and at least 4 on NOSPECS grade, lasting under 3 months. Uncontrolled infections, other autoimmune diseases, pregnancy or lactation led to exclusion of patients. Trimming cost V 1 base and J 5 bases, with 14 bases left between them. The CDR3 consists of 15 residues. CDR1 and CDR2 from the germline V gene are MDHEN and SYDVKM. RNA transcripts were the template for amplifying TCR beta CDR3 regions. The primer set for the first-round RT-PCR of the TCR CDR3 was HTBI. A single record per CDR3 protein comes from TCRdb applying MiXCR to the multiplex PCR reads. The sample contains some 300,000 distinct CDR3 sequences, approximately 19% of which appear only once.

J is TRBJ1-1 and V is TRBV28; D gene uncertain. Input material: blood. The clonotype was recovered from a man aged 50 to 59 with Graves' ophthalmopathy. The CDR3 loop is CASSLYHLSGTEAFF. The CDR3 nucleotides are TGTGCCAGCAGTTTATATCATTTAAGCGGGACTGAAGCTTTCTTT.